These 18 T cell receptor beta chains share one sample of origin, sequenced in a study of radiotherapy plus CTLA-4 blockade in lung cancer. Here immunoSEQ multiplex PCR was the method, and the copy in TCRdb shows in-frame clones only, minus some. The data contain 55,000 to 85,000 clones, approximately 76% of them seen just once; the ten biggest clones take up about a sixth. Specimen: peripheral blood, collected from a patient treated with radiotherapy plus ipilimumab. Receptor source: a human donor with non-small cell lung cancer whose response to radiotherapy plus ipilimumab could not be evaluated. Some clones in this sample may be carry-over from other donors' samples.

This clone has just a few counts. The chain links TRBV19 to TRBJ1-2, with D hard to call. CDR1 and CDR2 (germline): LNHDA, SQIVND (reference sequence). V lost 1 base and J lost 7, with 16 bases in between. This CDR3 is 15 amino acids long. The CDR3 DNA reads TGTGCCAGTAGTATAGTCATCAGGTGGCGTGGTGGCTACACCTTC. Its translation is CASSIVIRWRGGYTF.

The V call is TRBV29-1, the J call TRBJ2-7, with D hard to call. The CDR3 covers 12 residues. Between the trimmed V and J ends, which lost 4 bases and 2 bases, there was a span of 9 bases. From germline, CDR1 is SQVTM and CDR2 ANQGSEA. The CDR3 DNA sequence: TGCAGCGTTGCGGTCACCCCCTACGAGCAGTACTTC. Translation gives CSVAVTPYEQYF.

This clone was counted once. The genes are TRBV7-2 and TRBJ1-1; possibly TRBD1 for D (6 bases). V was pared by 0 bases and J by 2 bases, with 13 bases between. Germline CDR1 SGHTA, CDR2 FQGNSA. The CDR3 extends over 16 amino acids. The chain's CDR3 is CASSLAPTGPNTEAFF. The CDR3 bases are TGTGCCAGCAGCTTAGCGCCGACAGGCCCAAACACTGAAGCTTTCTTT.

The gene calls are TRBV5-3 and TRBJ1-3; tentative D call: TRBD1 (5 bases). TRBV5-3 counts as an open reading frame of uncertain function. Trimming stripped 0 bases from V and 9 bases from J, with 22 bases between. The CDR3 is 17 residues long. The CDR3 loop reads CARSLGGGRGRGSTIYF. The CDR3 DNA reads TGTGCCAGAAGCTTGGGGGGGGGAAGGGGCCGAGGTAGCACCATATATTTT.

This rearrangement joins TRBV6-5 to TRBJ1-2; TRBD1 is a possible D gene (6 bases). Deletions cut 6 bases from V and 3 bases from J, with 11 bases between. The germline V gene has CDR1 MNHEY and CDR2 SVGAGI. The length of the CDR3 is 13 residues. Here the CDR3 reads CASRSPGDYGYTF. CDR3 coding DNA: TGTGCCAGCAGATCACCAGGGGACTATGGCTACACCTTC.

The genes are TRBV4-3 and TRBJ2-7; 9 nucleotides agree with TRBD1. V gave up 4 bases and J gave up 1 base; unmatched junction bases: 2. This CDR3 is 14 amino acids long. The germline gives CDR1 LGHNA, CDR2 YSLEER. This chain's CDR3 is CASSPGQGSYEQYF. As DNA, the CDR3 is TGCGCCAGCAGCCCGGGACAGGGATCCTACGAGCAGTACTTC.

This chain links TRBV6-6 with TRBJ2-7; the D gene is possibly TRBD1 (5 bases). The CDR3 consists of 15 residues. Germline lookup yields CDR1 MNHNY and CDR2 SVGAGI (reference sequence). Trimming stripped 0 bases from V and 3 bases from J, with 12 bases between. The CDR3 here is CASSYSRGLYYEQYF. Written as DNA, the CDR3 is TGTGCCAGCAGTTACTCAAGGGGCCTGTACTACGAGCAGTACTTC.

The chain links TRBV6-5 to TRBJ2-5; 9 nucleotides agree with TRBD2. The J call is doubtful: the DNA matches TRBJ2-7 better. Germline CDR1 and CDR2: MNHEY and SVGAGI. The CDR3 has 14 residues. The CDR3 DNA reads TGTGCCAGCAGTCCGGGACTAGCCTTACTCGAGCAGTACTTC. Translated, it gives CASSPGLALLEQYF.

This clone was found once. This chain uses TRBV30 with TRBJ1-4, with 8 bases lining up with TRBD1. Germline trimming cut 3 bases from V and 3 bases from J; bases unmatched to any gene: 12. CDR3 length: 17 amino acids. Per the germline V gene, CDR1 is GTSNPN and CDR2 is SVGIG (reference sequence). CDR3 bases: TGTGCCTGGAGGCACCCCACCGACAGGGGCTCTAATGAAAAACTGTTTTTT. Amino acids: CAWRHPTDRGSNEKLFF. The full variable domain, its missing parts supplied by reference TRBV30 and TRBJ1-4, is SQTIHQWPATLVQPVGSPLSLECTVEGTSNPNLYWYRQAAGRGLQLLFYSVGIGQISSEVPQNLSASRPQDRQFILSSKKLLLSDSGFYLCAWRHPTDRGSNEKLFFGSGTQLSVL.

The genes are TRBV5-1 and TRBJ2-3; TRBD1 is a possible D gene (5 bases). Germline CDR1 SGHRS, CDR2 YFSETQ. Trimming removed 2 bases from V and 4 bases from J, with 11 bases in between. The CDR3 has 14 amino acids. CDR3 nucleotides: TGCGCCAGCAGCTTCCTACAGGCGGCAGATACGCAGTATTTT. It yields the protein CASSFLQAADTQYF.

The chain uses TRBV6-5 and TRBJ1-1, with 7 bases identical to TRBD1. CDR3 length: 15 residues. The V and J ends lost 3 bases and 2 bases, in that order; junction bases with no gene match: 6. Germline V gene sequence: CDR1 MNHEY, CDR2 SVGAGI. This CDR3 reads CASSYQGGLNTEAFF. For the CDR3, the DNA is TGTGCCAGCAGTTATCAAGGGGGCTTAAACACTGAAGCTTTCTTT.

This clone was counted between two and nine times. CDR3 DNA sequence: TGTGCCAGCAGCTTGGTATCAGGTCAAGAGACCCAGTACTTC. The encoded protein is CASSLVSGQETQYF. This chain joins TRBV5-5 and TRBJ2-5, with D hard to call. The CDR3 covers 14 residues. The germline CDR1 and CDR2 sequences are SGHKS and YYEKEE (reference sequence). V was clipped by 0 bases and J by 2 bases, with 8 bases between them.

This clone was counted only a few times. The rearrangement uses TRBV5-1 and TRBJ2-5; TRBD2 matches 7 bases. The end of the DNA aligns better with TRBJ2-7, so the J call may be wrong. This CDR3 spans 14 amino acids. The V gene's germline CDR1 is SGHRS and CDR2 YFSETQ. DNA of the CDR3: TGCGCCAGCAGCTTGGAGGGAGGGTCCTACGAGCAGTACTTC. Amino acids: CASSLEGGSYEQYF.

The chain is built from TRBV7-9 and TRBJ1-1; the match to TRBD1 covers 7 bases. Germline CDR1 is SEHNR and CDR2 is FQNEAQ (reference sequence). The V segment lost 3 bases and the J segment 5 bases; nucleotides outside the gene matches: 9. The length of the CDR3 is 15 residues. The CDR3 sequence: CASSLGEGARTEAFF. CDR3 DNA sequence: TGTGCCAGCAGCTTGGGTGAGGGGGCGAGGACTGAAGCTTTCTTT.

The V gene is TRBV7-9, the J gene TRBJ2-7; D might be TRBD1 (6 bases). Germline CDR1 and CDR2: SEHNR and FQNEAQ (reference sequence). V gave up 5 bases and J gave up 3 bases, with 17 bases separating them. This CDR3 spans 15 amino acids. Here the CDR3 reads CASSPSKTGFYEQYF. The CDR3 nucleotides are TGTGCCAGCAGCCCGAGTAAGACAGGATTCTACGAGCAGTACTTC.

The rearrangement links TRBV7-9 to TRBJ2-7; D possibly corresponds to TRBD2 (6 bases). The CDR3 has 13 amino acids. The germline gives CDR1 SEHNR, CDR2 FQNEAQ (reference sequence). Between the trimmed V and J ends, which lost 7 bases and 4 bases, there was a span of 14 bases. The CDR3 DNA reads TGTGCCAGCAACCAAGTCGGGGGATACGAGCAGTACTTC. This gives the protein CASNQVGGYEQYF.

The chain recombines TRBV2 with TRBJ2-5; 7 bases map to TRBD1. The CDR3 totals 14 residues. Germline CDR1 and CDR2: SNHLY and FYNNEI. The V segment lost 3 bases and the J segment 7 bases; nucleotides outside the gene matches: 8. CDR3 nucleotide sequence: TGTGCCAGCAGTGAGACAGGGTCCGGTGCGACCCAGTACTTC. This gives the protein CASSETGSGATQYF. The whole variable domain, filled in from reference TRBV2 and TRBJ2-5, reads EPEVTQTPSHQVTQMGQEVILRCVPISNHLYFYWYRQILGQKVEFLVSFYNNEISEKSEIFDDQFSVERPDGSNFTLKIRSTKLEDSAMYFCASSETGSGATQYFGPGTRLLVL.

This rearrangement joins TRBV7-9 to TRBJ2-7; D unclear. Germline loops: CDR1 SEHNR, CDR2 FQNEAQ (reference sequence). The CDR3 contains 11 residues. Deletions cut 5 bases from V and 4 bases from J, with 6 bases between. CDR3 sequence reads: CASSVGYEQYF. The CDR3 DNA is TGTGCCAGCAGCGTCGGGTACGAGCAGTACTTC.